The 16 T cell receptor beta chains given below trace back to one sample, sequenced in a study of blood T cell repertoires in COVID-19. Profiling relied on immunoSEQ multiplex PCR, and the TCRdb table lists in-frame clones only, not all of them. The table lists approximately 190,000 clones, around four fifths of them singletons. Sample: peripheral blood. These receptors were collected from a woman aged 30 to 39 with acute or convalescent COVID-19.

The genes are TRBV18 and TRBJ1-1; no reliable D call. Germline lookup yields CDR1 KGHSH and CDR2 LQKENI. V lost 2 bases to trimming and J lost 4 bases, with 11 bases between them. The CDR3 loop spans 14 amino acids. As DNA, the CDR3 is TGTGCCAGCTCACCAGGTGGCGGGCGCACTGAAGCTTTCTTT. Protein sequence: CASSPGGGRTEAFF. The whole variable domain, filled in from reference TRBV18 and TRBJ1-1, reads NAGVMQNPRHLVRRRGQEARLRCSPMKGHSHVYWYRQLPEEGLKFMVYLQKENIIDESGMPKERFSAEFPKEGPSILRIQQVVRGDSAAYFCASSPGGGRTEAFFGQGTRLTVV.

The genes are TRBV30 and TRBJ2-7; tentatively, D is TRBD2 (6 bases). Trimming stripped 8 bases from V and 5 bases from J, with 16 bases between. Germline V CDR1 and CDR2: GTSNPN, SVGIG (reference sequence). The CDR3 runs 12 residues. The CDR3 spells CAGGALVNEQYF. The DNA of the CDR3 is TGTGCCGGAGGGGCGCTAGTTAACGAGCAGTACTTC.

This clone has more than one count but fewer than ten. This rearrangement joins TRBV28 to TRBJ2-2; 7 nucleotides agree with TRBD2. Germline V gene data show CDR1 as MDHEN and CDR2 as SYDVKM. The ends lost 9 bases at V and 0 bases at J; junction bases unmatched: 7. The CDR3 runs 15 residues. The CDR3 coding sequence is TGTGCCAGTTTCCCGCGGGGGTCGAACACCGGGGAGCTGTTTTTT. Its protein product is CASFPRGSNTGELFF.

The V call is TRBV28, the J call TRBJ1-5; D may be TRBD1 (6 bases). Germline CDR1 MDHEN, CDR2 SYDVKM. The CDR3 spans 14 residues. The V end was cut by 6 bases, the J end by 6 bases, with 15 bases between. CDR3 sequence: CASSPARGLQPQHF. The DNA of the CDR3 is TGTGCCAGCAGCCCGGCCAGGGGTCTTCAGCCCCAGCATTTT.

DNA for the CDR3: TGTGCCAGCAGCGTAGGGACAGTGAACCCCTACGAGCAGTACTTC. Translating gives CASSVGTVNPYEQYF. The chain employs TRBV9 and TRBJ2-7; D is perhaps TRBD1 (6 bases). CDR3 size: 15 residues. Germline V gives CDR1 SGDLS, CDR2 YYNGEE. V was cut by 0 bases and J by 2 bases, with 12 bases left in between. The full variable domain, rest sourced from reference TRBV9 and TRBJ2-7, is DSGVTQTPKHLITATGQRVTLRCSPRSGDLSVYWYQQSLDQGLQFLIQYYNGEERAKGNILERFSAQQFPDLHSELNLSSLELGDSALYFCASSVGTVNPYEQYFGPGTRLTVT.

The V and J genes are TRBV28 and TRBJ1-4, with D possibly TRBD1 on 6 matching bases. V gave up 1 base and J gave up 7 bases, with 10 bases separating them. Germline V gives CDR1 MDHEN, CDR2 SYDVKM. The CDR3 totals 14 residues. The CDR3 loop reads CASSLSGAGEKLFF. In nucleotides, the CDR3 is TGTGCCAGCAGTTTATCAGGGGCTGGTGAAAAACTGTTTTTT.

This clone was seen once. This chain uses TRBV29-1 with TRBJ2-2; D call uncertain. V dropped 8 bases and J dropped 2 bases, with 15 bases sitting between them. This CDR3 region has 14 residues. Germline V gives CDR1 SQVTM, CDR2 ANQGSEA. The CDR3 here is CSPGPKRNTGELFF. The CDR3 DNA reads as TGCAGCCCTGGGCCCAAAAGAAACACCGGGGAGCTGTTTTTT.

The chain links TRBV7-2 to TRBJ2-2; the D gene is possibly TRBD1 (5 bases). This CDR3 contains 16 residues. CDR1 SGHTA and CDR2 FQGNSA come from the germline V gene. Trimming took 1 base from V and 5 from J, leaving 14 bases between them. CDR3 in DNA: TGTGCCAGCAGCTTAGGTCCGGCAGGGCGGACCGGGGAGCTGTTTTTT. It encodes CASSLGPAGRTGELFF.

The chain uses TRBV3-1 (or the pseudogene TRBV3-2) and TRBJ2-2; 8 positions agree with TRBD2. This CDR3 region has 16 residues. Germline V CDR1 and CDR2: LGHDT, YNNKEL (reference sequence). V lost 3 bases to trimming and J lost 4 bases; unmatched junction nucleotides: 7. CDR3 in DNA: TGTGCCAGCAGCCACAGCGGGGGAGCGGGCACCGGGGAGCTGTTTTTT. It yields the protein CASSHSGGAGTGELFF.

The chain has TRBV7-9 and TRBJ2-4; 12 nucleotides line up with TRBD1. V was clipped by 6 bases and J by 1 base; unmatched bases: 10. The CDR3 is 18 residues long. CDR1 is SEHNR and CDR2 is FQNEAQ in the germline V gene (reference sequence). CDR3 protein: CASSPGPGQGAAKNIQYF. In DNA form, the CDR3 reads TGTGCCAGCAGTCCGGGACCGGGACAGGGGGCTGCCAAAAACATTCAGTACTTC.

Ten or more counts support this clone. The V and J genes are TRBV5-4 and TRBJ2-1, with D possibly TRBD2 on 7 matching bases. Germline CDR1 and CDR2: SGHNT and YYREEE (reference sequence). The CDR3 sequence is 12 residues long. Trimming pared 9 bases from V and 8 bases from J, leaving 15 bases between. The chain's CDR3 is CAMRGGVDEQFF. The CDR3 DNA sequence: TGTGCCATGAGAGGGGGGGTCGATGAGCAGTTCTTC.

The chain links TRBV18 to TRBJ2-7; tentative D call: TRBD1 (5 bases). This CDR3 is 13 amino acids long. Germline V CDR1 and CDR2: KGHSH, LQKENI. The V and J ends lost 0 bases and 3 bases respectively, with 6 bases between them. The CDR3 here is CASSPPGDYEQYF. DNA for the CDR3: TGTGCCAGCTCACCACCAGGGGACTACGAGCAGTACTTC.

V usage is TRBV30 and J usage is TRBJ1-5; D remains ambiguous. Germline loops: CDR1 GTSNPN, CDR2 SVGIG (reference sequence). This CDR3 contains 11 residues. CDR3 nucleotides: TGTTGGGAGCGGGGATCTCAGCCCCAGCATTTT. Protein sequence: CWERGSQPQHF.

The rearrangement joins TRBV5-5 to TRBJ2-7, with D hard to call. Looked up from germline, CDR1 is SGHKS and CDR2 is YYEKEE (reference sequence). Trimming took 4 bases from V and 2 from J, leaving 7 bases between them. The CDR3 sequence is 12 residues long. CDR3 region: CASSLLPYEQYF. The CDR3 nucleotides are TGTGCCAGCAGCCTCCTACCCTACGAGCAGTACTTC.

This chain links TRBV30 with TRBJ2-7; 10 positions agree with TRBD2. Germline CDR1 reads GTSNPN; CDR2 reads SVGIG (reference sequence). CDR3 length equals 15 residues. V shed 0 bases, J shed 6 bases, and the junction held 8 bases outside the gene matches. The DNA of the CDR3 is TGTGCCTGGAGTGTAGGCCTAGCGGGAGCTGGCGAGCAGTACTTC. Translation: CAWSVGLAGAGEQYF.

The CDR3 loop reads CATLSSYNSPLHF. DNA of the CDR3: TGTGCTACCCTAAGCTCCTATAATTCACCCCTCCACTTT. The chain recombines TRBV28 with TRBJ1-6; D is ambiguous. The CDR3 runs to 13 residues. Germline CDR1 and CDR2: MDHEN and SYDVKM.